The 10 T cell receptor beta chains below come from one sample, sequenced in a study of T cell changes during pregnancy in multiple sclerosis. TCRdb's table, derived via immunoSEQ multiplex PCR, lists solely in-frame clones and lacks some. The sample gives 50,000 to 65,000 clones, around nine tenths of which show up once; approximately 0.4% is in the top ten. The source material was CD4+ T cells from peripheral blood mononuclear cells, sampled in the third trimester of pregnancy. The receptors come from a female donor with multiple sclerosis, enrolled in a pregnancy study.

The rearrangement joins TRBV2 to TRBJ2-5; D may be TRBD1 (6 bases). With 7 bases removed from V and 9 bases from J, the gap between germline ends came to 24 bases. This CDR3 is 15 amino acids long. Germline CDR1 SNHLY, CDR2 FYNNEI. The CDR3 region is CASTQQGQKENAQYF. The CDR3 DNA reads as TGTGCCAGCACCCAACAGGGTCAAAAGGAAAATGCCCAGTACTTC.

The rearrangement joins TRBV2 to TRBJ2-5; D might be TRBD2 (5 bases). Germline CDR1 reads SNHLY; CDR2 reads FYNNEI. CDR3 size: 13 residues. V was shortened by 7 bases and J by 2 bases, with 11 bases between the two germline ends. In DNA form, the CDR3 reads TGTGCCAGCAACGAGGGCAGACAAGAGACCCAGTACTTC. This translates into CASNEGRQETQYF.

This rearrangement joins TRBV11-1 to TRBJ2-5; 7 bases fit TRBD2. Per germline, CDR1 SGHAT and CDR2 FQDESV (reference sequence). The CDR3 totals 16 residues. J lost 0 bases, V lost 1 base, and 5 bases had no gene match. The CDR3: CASSLGAGENQETQYF. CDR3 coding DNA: TGTGCCAGCAGCTTAGGGGCGGGGGAAAACCAAGAGACCCAGTACTTC.

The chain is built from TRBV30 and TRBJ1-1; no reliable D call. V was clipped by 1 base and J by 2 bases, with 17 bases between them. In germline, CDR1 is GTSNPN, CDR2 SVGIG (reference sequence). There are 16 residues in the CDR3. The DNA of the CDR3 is TGTGCCTGGAGTGATAGCAGACTCGGGGTAAACACTGAAGCTTTCTTT. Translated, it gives CAWSDSRLGVNTEAFF.

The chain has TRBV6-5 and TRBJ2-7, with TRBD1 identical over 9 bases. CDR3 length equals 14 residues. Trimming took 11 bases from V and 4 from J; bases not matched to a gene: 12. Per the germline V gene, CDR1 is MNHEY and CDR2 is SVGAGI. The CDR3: CAARLGQGSYEQYF. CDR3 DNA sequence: TGTGCCGCCCGCCTGGGACAGGGTTCATACGAGCAGTACTTC.

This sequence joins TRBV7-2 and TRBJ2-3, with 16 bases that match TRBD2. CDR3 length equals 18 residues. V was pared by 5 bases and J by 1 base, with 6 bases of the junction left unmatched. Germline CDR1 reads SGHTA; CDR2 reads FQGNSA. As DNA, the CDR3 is TGTGCCAGCAGCCCGGGACTAGCGGGGGGGAGGGGCACAGATACGCAGTATTTT. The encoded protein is CASSPGLAGGRGTDTQYF.

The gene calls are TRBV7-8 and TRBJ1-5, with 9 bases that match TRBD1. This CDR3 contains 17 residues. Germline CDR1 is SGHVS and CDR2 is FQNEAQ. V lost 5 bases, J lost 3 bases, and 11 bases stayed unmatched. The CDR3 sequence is CASSPIGRDRVNQPQHF. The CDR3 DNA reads TGTGCCAGCAGCCCGATTGGCCGGGACAGGGTCAATCAGCCCCAGCATTTT.

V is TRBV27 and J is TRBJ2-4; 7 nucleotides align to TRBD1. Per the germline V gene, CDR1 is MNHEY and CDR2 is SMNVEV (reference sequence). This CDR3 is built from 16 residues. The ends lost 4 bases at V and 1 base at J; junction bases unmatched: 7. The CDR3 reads CASSSRQGEAKNIQYF. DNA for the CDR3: TGTGCCAGCAGTTCCCGACAGGGCGAGGCCAAAAACATTCAGTACTTC.

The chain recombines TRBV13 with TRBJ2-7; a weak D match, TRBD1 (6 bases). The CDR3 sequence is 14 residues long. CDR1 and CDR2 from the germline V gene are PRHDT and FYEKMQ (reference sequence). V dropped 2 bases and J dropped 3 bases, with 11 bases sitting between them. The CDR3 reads CASSLLGTHYEQYF. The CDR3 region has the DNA TGTGCCAGCAGCTTACTTGGGACACACTACGAGCAGTACTTC.

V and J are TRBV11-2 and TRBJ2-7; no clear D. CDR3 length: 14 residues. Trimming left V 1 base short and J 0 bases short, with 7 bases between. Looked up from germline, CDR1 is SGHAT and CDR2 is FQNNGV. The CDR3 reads CASSLGLSSYEQYF. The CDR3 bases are TGTGCCAGCAGCTTAGGGTTGAGCTCCTACGAGCAGTACTTC.